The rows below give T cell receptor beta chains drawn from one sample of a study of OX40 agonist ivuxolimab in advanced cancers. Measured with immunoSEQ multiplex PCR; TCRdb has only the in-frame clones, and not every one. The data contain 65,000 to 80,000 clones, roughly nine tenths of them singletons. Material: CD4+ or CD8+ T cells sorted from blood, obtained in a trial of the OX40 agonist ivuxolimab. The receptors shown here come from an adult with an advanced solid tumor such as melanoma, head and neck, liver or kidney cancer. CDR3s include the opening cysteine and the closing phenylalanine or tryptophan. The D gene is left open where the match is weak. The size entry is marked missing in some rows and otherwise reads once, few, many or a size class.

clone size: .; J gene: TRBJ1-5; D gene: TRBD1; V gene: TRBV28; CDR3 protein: CASSSPSGQGINQPQHF; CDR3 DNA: TGTGCCAGCAGTTCTCCTTCGGGACAGGGGATCAATCAGCCCCAGCATTTT
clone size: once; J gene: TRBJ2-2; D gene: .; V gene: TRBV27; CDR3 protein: CASSSPGTSGGELFF; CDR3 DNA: TGTGCCAGCAGTTCCCCCGGGACTTCTGGCGGGGAGCTGTTTTTT
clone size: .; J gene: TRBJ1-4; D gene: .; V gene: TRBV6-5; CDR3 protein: CASSHFSTGRAEKLFF; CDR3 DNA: TGTGCCAGCAGTCACTTCAGCACAGGTCGGGCTGAAAAACTGTTTTTT
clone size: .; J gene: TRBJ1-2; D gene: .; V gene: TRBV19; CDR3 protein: CASSMERGGYTF; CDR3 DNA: TGTGCCAGTAGTATGGAGAGGGGGGGCTACACCTTC
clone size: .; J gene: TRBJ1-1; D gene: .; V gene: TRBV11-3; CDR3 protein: CASSSSNGAITEAFF; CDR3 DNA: TGTGCCAGCAGTTCAAGCAACGGGGCAATCACTGAAGCTTTCTTT
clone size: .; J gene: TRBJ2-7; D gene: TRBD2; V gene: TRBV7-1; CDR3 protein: CASGTTRYEQYF; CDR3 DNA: TGTGCCAGTGGGACTACCCGATACGAGCAGTACTTC
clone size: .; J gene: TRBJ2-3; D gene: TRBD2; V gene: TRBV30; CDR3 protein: CAWATGLAGSDTQYF; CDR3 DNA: TGTGCCTGGGCAACGGGACTAGCGGGTTCAGATACGCAGTATTTT
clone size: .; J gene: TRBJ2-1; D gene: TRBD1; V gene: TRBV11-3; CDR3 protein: CASSSKVGTGYNEQFF; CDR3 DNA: TGTGCCAGCAGCTCTAAAGTCGGGACAGGGTACAATGAGCAGTTCTTC
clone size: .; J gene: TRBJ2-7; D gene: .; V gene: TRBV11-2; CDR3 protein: CASSYSPYEQYF; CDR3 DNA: TGTGCCAGCAGCTATTCTCCCTACGAGCAGTACTTC
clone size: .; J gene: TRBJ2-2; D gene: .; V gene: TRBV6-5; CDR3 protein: CASSTQGTGELFF; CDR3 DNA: TGTGCCAGCAGCACCCAGGGCACCGGGGAGCTGTTTTTT
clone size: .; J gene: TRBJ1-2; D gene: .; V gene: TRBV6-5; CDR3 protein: CASSLALGNSGYTF; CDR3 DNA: TGTGCCAGCAGCCTAGCCTTGGGGAACTCTGGCTACACCTTC
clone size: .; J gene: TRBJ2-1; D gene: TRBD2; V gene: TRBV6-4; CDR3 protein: CASSEETSGGNEQFF; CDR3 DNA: TGTGCCAGCAGTGAGGAGACTAGCGGGGGGAATGAGCAGTTCTTC
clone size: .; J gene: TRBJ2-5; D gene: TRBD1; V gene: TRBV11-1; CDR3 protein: CASSLGDRGFSETQYF; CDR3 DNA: TGTGCCAGCAGCTTAGGCGACAGGGGATTTTCAGAGACCCAGTACTTC
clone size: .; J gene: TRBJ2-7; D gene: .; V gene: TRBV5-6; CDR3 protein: CASSFQGTKQYF; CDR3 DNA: TGTGCCAGCAGCTTTCAGGGGACCAAGCAGTACTTC
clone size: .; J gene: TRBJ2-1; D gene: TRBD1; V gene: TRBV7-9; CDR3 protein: CASSLEATGTNEQFF; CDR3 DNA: TGTGCCAGCAGCTTAGAGGCGACAGGGACCAATGAGCAGTTCTTC
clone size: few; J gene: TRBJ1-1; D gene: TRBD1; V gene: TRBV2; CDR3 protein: CASSEVQGAGTEAFF; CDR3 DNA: TGTGCCAGCAGTGAAGTTCAGGGGGCGGGCACTGAAGCTTTCTTT
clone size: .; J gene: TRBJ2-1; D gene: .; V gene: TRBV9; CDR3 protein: CASSDPPRLFNEQFF; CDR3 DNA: TGTGCCAGCAGCGATCCCCCGCGGCTTTTCAATGAGCAGTTCTTC
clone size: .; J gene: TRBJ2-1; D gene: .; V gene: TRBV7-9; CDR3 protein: CASSPAGREQFF; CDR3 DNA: TGTGCCAGCAGCCCTGCCGGGCGGGAGCAGTTCTTC
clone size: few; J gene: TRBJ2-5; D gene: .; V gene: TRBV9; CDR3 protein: CASSVTGLYQETQYF; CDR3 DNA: TGTGCCAGCAGCGTTACAGGTCTGTACCAAGAGACCCAGTACTTC
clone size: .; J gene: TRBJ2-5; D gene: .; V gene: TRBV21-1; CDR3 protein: CASSKAGRGLGETQYF; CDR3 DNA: TGTGCCAGCAGCAAAGCAGGAAGGGGGTTAGGAGAGACCCAGTACTTC
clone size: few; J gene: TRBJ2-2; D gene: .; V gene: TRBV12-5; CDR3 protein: CASGLVRGFTGELFF; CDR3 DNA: TGTGCTAGTGGTTTGGTACGGGGGTTTACCGGGGAGCTGTTTTTT
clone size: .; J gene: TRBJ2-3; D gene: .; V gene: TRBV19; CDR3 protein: CASSRSGLSSGSDTQYF; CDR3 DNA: TGTGCCAGTAGCCGCTCGGGCCTTTCATCGGGCTCAGATACGCAGTATTTT
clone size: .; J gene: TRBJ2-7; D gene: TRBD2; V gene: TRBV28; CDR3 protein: CAKERGGPNEQYF; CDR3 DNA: TGTGCCAAAGAGCGGGGGGGCCCCAACGAGCAGTACTTC
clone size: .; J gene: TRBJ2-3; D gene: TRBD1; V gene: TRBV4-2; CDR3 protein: CASSQDTGGEDTQYF; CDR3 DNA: TGTGCCAGCAGCCAAGACACAGGGGGAGAGGATACGCAGTATTTT
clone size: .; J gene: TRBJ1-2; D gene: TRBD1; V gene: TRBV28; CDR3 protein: CASSPGQGAYGYTF; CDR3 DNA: TGTGCCAGCAGTCCCGGACAGGGGGCCTATGGCTACACCTTC
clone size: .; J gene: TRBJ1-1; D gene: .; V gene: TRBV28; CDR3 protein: CASSLTPAGGAEEAFF; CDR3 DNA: TGTGCCAGCAGTTTAACCCCCGCGGGGGGCGCGGAGGAAGCTTTCTTT
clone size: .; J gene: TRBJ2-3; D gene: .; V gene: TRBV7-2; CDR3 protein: CASSLVAAGGDTQYF; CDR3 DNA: TGTGCCAGCAGCTTAGTTGCGGCCGGGGGAGATACGCAGTATTTT
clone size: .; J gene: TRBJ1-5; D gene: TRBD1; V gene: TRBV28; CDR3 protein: CASSPRGPFGQSQPQHF; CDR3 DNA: TGTGCCAGCAGTCCCAGGGGGCCTTTTGGTCAAAGCCAGCCCCAGCATTTT